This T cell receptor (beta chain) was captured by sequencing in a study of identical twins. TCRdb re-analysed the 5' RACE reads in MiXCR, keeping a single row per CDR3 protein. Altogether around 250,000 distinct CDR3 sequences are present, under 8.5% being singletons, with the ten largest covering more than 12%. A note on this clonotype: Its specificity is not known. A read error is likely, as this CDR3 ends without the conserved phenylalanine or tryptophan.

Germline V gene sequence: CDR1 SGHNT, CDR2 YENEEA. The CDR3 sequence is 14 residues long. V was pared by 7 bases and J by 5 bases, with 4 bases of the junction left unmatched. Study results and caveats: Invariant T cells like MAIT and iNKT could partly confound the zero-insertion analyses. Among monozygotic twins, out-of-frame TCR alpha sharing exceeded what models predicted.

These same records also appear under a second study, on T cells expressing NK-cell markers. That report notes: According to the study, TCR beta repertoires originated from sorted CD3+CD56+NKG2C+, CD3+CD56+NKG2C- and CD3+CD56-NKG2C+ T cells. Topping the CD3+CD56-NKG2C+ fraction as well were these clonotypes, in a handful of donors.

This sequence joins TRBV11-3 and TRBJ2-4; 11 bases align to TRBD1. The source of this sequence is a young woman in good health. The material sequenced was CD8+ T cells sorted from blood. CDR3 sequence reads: CASTDRGRENIQYS. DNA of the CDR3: TGTGCCAGCACGGACAGGGGGCGAGAAAACATTCAGTACTCC.